A single sample is the source of the 25 T cell receptor beta chains below, sequenced in a study of PD-L1 blockade in urothelial cancer. TCRdb's table, derived via immunoSEQ multiplex PCR, lists solely in-frame clones and lacks some. The table shows tens of thousands of clones, with roughly 80% occurring only once. The sequencing here drew on PBMCs, taken around atezolizumab (anti-PD-L1) treatment. These receptors were obtained from a man aged 50 to 59 with urothelial cancer.

The chain carries TRBV9 and TRBJ2-2; a weak D match, TRBD1 (5 bases). CDR1 is SGDLS and CDR2 is YYNGEE in the germline V gene. Trimming stripped 3 bases from V and 7 bases from J, with 10 bases between. This CDR3 spans 13 amino acids. CDR3 in amino acids: CASSARVDGELFF. CDR3 in DNA: TGTGCCAGCAGCGCCAGGGTGGACGGGGAGCTGTTTTTT.

The J gene is TRBJ1-1, the V gene TRBV5-1; perhaps TRBD1 as D (5 bases). The CDR3 covers 16 residues. Looked up from germline, CDR1 is SGHRS and CDR2 is YFSETQ. V lost 1 base, J lost 5 bases, and 18 bases lay in between. This chain's CDR3 is CASSLSGGVYQTEAFF. The DNA of the CDR3 is TGCGCCAGCAGCTTGTCCGGGGGGGTATACCAGACTGAAGCTTTCTTT.

The chain employs TRBV7-2 and TRBJ2-5; unclear D gene. This CDR3 spans 14 amino acids. Trimming removed 1 base from V and 2 bases from J, with 8 bases in between. Germline lookup yields CDR1 SGHTA and CDR2 FQGNSA. The CDR3 sequence: CASSLGPIQETQYF. DNA for the CDR3: TGTGCCAGCAGCTTAGGGCCCATACAAGAGACCCAGTACTTC.

The chain is built from TRBV5-4 and TRBJ2-5, with 8 bases identical to TRBD2. CDR1 is SGHNT, CDR2 YYREEE, per germline (reference sequence). This CDR3 is built from 14 residues. The V segment lost 4 bases and the J segment 1 base; nucleotides outside the gene matches: 3. DNA of the CDR3: TGTGCCAGCAGCCCAGGGACTAGCCAAGAGACCCAGTACTTC. Residues: CASSPGTSQETQYF.

In the case of this clone: Sequence at one end of the junction differs from germline and may be a read error. The J gene is TRBJ2-1, the V gene TRBV14, with D possibly matching TRBD2 (6 bases). The length of the CDR3 is 13 residues. Per germline, CDR1 SGHDN and CDR2 FVKESK. The CDR3 nucleotides read TGCAAGGGTCTCGGGAGCGGTCCAAATGAGCAGTTCTTC. It translates to CKGLGSGPNEQFF. Full variable domain (missing parts from reference TRBV14 and TRBJ2-1): EAGVTQFPSHSVIEKGQTVTLRCDPISGHDNLYWYRRVMGKEIKFLLHFVKESKQDESGMPNNRFLAERTGGTYSTLKVQPAELEDSGVYFCKGLGSGPNEQFFGPGTRLTVL.

This sequence joins TRBV6-1 and TRBJ2-5, with D tentatively TRBD1 (6 bases). Trimming shortened V by 6 bases and J by 3 bases, and 14 bases separated the two germline ends. Germline assignment: CDR1 MNHNS and CDR2 SASEGT. The CDR3 is made up of 14 amino acids. In DNA form, the CDR3 reads TGTGCCAGCAGCCTATGGGACAAAAAAGAGACCCAGTACTTC. This codes for CASSLWDKKETQYF.

This rearrangement joins TRBV28 to TRBJ1-2; 9 bases line up with TRBD1. J lost 5 bases, V lost 6 bases, and 10 bases had no gene match. Per the germline V gene, CDR1 is MDHEN and CDR2 is SYDVKM. The CDR3 length is 15 residues. CDR3 protein: CASSAYPGQGYGYTF. The CDR3 DNA reads TGTGCCAGCAGCGCCTACCCGGGACAGGGATATGGCTACACCTTC.

This chain links TRBV18 with TRBJ1-5; tentatively, D is TRBD1 (5 bases). The germline V gene encodes CDR1 KGHSH and CDR2 LQKENI. CDR3 length equals 13 residues. Trimming removed 3 bases at V and 9 bases at J, with 12 bases between. The CDR3 is CASSPGRQWPQHF. In DNA, the CDR3 is TGTGCCAGCTCACCGGGGCGGCAGTGGCCCCAGCATTTT.

This chain uses TRBV10-1 with TRBJ1-1; 7 nucleotides match TRBD1. CDR1 is WNHNN and CDR2 is SYGVQD in the germline V gene (reference sequence). V was clipped by 4 bases and J by 1 base; unmatched bases: 6. The CDR3 runs to 15 residues. CDR3 sequence (DNA): TGCGCCAGCAGTGGACAGGGAATCGGGAACACTGAAGCTTTCTTT. Protein: CASSGQGIGNTEAFF.

This clone was seen a single time. The rearrangement uses TRBV5-1 and TRBJ1-1; 10 positions match TRBD1. V was pared by 4 bases and J by 10 bases, with 4 bases of the junction left unmatched. In germline, CDR1 is SGHRS, CDR2 YFSETQ. This CDR3 contains 12 residues. CDR3 DNA: TGCGCCAGCAGCGCCGGACAGGGGGGAGCTTTCTTT. It yields the protein CASSAGQGGAFF.

This clone was seen a few times. The genes are TRBV6-4 and TRBJ2-2, with a weak D call TRBD1 (7 bases). Germline V gene lookup returns CDR1 MRHNA and CDR2 SNTAGT. The CDR3 has 16 residues. Trimming cost V 2 bases and J 5 bases, with 15 bases left between them. The CDR3 loop is CASSDSGGGGTGELFF. Written as DNA, the CDR3 is TGTGCCAGCAGTGACAGCGGAGGGGGCGGAACCGGGGAGCTGTTTTTT.

The chain is built from TRBV14 and TRBJ2-2; a weak D match, TRBD1 (6 bases). The CDR3 loop spans 14 amino acids. V was shortened by 11 bases and J by 3 bases, with 16 bases between the two germline ends. CDR1 and CDR2 (germline): SGHDN, FVKESK. The chain's CDR3 is CAVHRVRDTGELFF. The CDR3 region has the DNA TGTGCCGTTCACAGGGTACGGGACACCGGGGAGCTGTTTTTT.

This chain connects TRBV11-1 to TRBJ2-7; 9 bases are a match to TRBD2. The CDR3 totals 15 residues. Germline assignment: CDR1 SGHAT and CDR2 FQDESV (reference sequence). After removal of 1 base from V and 0 bases from J, the junction contained 1 base not matched to a gene. For the CDR3, the DNA is TGTGCCAGCAGCTTAGGTAGCGGGAGCTCCTACGAGCAGTACTTC. The encoded protein is CASSLGSGSSYEQYF.

This chain links TRBV5-1 with TRBJ1-6, with D tentatively TRBD1 (6 bases). V was trimmed by 9 bases and J by 5 bases, leaving 18 bases between them. The germline CDR1 and CDR2 sequences are SGHRS and YFSETQ. The CDR3 spans 15 residues. This chain's CDR3 is CATRGGTNDNSPLHF. The DNA for the CDR3 is TGCGCCACTCGGGGGGGCACCAACGATAATTCACCCCTCCACTTT.

This chain links TRBV5-1 with TRBJ2-1; 10 bases are a match to TRBD1. The CDR3 extends over 14 amino acids. The V and J ends lost 2 bases and 9 bases, in that order; junction bases with no gene match: 5. Per the germline V gene, CDR1 is SGHRS and CDR2 is YFSETQ. The DNA for the CDR3 is TGCGCCAGCAGCTTTCTGGGACAGGGGACTGAGCAGTTCTTC. Amino acids: CASSFLGQGTEQFF.

V is TRBV5-1 and J is TRBJ2-1; possible D gene TRBD2, 5 bases. The V gene's germline CDR1 is SGHRS and CDR2 YFSETQ. Between the trimmed V and J ends, which lost 0 bases and 1 base, there was a span of 8 bases. This CDR3 spans 15 amino acids. The CDR3 is CASSLEDSSYNEQFF. The CDR3, as DNA: TGCGCCAGCAGCTTGGAGGACTCATCCTACAATGAGCAGTTCTTC.

V gene TRBV5-1 combines with J gene TRBJ2-5, with 10 positions matching TRBD2. The CDR3 covers 15 residues. V was clipped by 6 bases and J by 2 bases; unmatched bases: 7. Germline-derived CDR1 and CDR2 are SGHRS and YFSETQ. The CDR3 sequence: CASTESGRGQETQYF. The DNA of the CDR3 is TGCGCCAGCACGGAGAGCGGGAGGGGTCAAGAGACCCAGTACTTC.

The chain is built from TRBV30 and TRBJ1-4, with TRBD1 as a possible D gene (5 bases). Looked up from germline, CDR1 is GTSNPN and CDR2 is SVGIG (reference sequence). This CDR3 spans 15 amino acids. Between the trimmed V and J ends, which lost 1 base and 3 bases, there was a span of 12 bases. In DNA form, the CDR3 reads TGTGCCTGGAGTGCCCCGGGGGGATCTAATGAAAAACTGTTTTTT. This sequence encodes CAWSAPGGSNEKLFF.

J is TRBJ2-4 and V is TRBV11-2, with 7 bases matching TRBD1. This CDR3 contains 15 residues. Germline V lookup: CDR1 SGHAT, CDR2 FQNNGV. With 4 bases clipped from V and 7 bases from J, the junction kept 10 bases outside the gene matches. The CDR3 protein is CASSSLDRAGNIQYF. CDR3 in DNA: TGTGCCAGCAGCTCCCTCGACAGGGCAGGGAACATTCAGTACTTC.

This clone appeared once. The chain links TRBV7-2 to TRBJ2-7; 11 nucleotides agree with TRBD2. The J segment lost 2 bases and the V segment lost 4 bases, leaving 7 bases of the junction unmatched. This CDR3 comprises 16 residues. The germline V gene has CDR1 SGHTA and CDR2 FQGNSA. The CDR3 DNA is TGTGCCAGCAGCTCCCTGACTAGCGGGACTCCCTACGAGCAGTACTTC. Its protein product is CASSSLTSGTPYEQYF.

This clone was found once. The V gene is TRBV9, the J gene TRBJ2-1, with 7 bases fitting TRBD2. From germline, CDR1 is SGDLS and CDR2 YYNGEE. Trimming took 0 bases from V and 6 from J; bases not matched to a gene: 6. The CDR3 runs 15 residues. The CDR3 protein is CASSVGTTGGNEQFF. CDR3 sequence (DNA): TGTGCCAGCAGCGTAGGGACGACGGGGGGCAATGAGCAGTTCTTC.

This chain connects TRBV6-1 to TRBJ2-7, with 8 bases lining up with TRBD1. The CDR3 has 15 residues. The ends lost 7 bases at V and 2 bases at J; junction bases unmatched: 10. The germline gives CDR1 MNHNS, CDR2 SASEGT. This CDR3 is CASIRPGTGPYEQYF. CDR3 DNA sequence: TGTGCCAGCATCAGACCCGGGACAGGTCCCTACGAGCAGTACTTC.

The J gene is TRBJ1-2, the V gene TRBV4-1, with TRBD1 matching 8 bases. V lost 0 bases to trimming and J lost 4 bases; unmatched junction nucleotides: 13. The germline V gene encodes CDR1 MGHRA and CDR2 YSYEKL. The length of the CDR3 is 18 residues. In DNA form, the CDR3 reads TGCGCCAGCAGCCAAGAAGAGGGGGGCAGGGGGCCTGTCTATGGCTACACCTTC. This gives the protein CASSQEEGGRGPVYGYTF.

The chain joins TRBV6-6 to TRBJ1-1; 8 bases line up with TRBD1. J gave up 1 base and V 5 bases, and 3 bases lay outside the gene matches. The CDR3 consists of 14 residues. Per germline, CDR1 MNHNY and CDR2 SVGAGI (reference sequence). CDR3 protein: CASSHTGGNTEAFF. For the CDR3, the DNA is TGTGCCAGCAGTCACACAGGGGGGAACACTGAAGCTTTCTTT.

V and J are TRBV2 and TRBJ2-7; D possibly corresponds to TRBD1 (7 bases). The CDR3 consists of 12 residues. The germline V gene encodes CDR1 SNHLY and CDR2 FYNNEI. Trimming pared 8 bases from V and 6 bases from J, leaving 14 bases between. CDR3 protein: CASRRGTAEQYV. CDR3 DNA sequence: TGTGCCAGCCGACGCGGGACAGCCGAGCAGTACGTC.